These 30 T cell receptor beta chains were sequenced from one sample in a study of cytomegalovirus exposure and HLA in healthy donors. PCR used 60 Vbeta primers and 13 Jbeta primers. Sequencing used immunoSEQ multiplex PCR; TCRdb keeps in-frame clones, though not all of them. The sample shows 150,000 to 200,000 clones, around 75% of them seen only once. The sample comprised PBMCs. The source of these receptors is a man aged 18-30 years in good health and CMV-seropositive.

V and J are TRBV5-1 and TRBJ1-1; 7 bases map to TRBD1. This CDR3 is 14 amino acids long. V shed 4 bases and J 2 bases; nucleotides not matched to a gene: 5. CDR1 is SGHRS and CDR2 is YFSETQ in the germline V gene. For the CDR3, the DNA is TGCGCCAGCAGCCTACGGGACAGAAACACTGAAGCTTTCTTT. Protein sequence: CASSLRDRNTEAFF.

The chain joins TRBV7-2 to TRBJ2-2; D may be TRBD1 (6 bases). CDR3 length: 13 amino acids. V was pared by 6 bases and J by 10 bases, with 15 bases between. Germline CDR1 and CDR2: SGHTA and FQGNSA. The DNA for the CDR3 is TGTGCCAGCAGGTCTTTTGACAGGATGGAGCTGTTTTTT. Translating it yields CASRSFDRMELFF.

J is TRBJ1-5 and V is TRBV28; D not certain. CDR1 is MDHEN, CDR2 SYDVKM, per germline. The CDR3 runs 14 residues. V shed 2 bases and J shed 7 bases, with 12 bases lying between them. DNA for the CDR3: TGTGCCAGCAGTTTAGGGTCAGCGGGCCAGCCCCAGCATTTT. This translates into CASSLGSAGQPQHF.

The chain is built from TRBV6-1 and TRBJ1-2; the D gene is possibly TRBD1 (5 bases). Trimming cost V 7 bases and J 3 bases, with 18 bases left between them. CDR1 MNHNS and CDR2 SASEGT come from the germline V gene. This CDR3 is 15 amino acids long. The CDR3 is CASTPLPQGHYGYTF. For the CDR3, the DNA is TGTGCCAGCACCCCCCTCCCTCAGGGCCACTATGGCTACACCTTC.

CDR3 residues: CASSQDGTRGTEAFF. The CDR3 DNA is TGTGCCAGCAGCCAAGATGGGACAAGGGGGACTGAAGCTTTCTTT. This chain connects TRBV4-2 to TRBJ1-1; possible D gene TRBD1, 6 bases. Germline CDR1 and CDR2: LGHNA and YNFKEQ. The germline V and J ends were trimmed by 0 bases and 5 bases, with 13 bases remaining between them. CDR3 size: 15 residues.

CDR3 sequence (DNA): TGTGCCATCAGTGAGCCTCAGCGGGGGCTCACAGATACGCAGTATTTT. This translates into CAISEPQRGLTDTQYF. V is TRBV10-3 and J is TRBJ2-3; 8 bases align to TRBD2. The CDR3 length is 16 residues. The germline V gene has CDR1 ENHRY and CDR2 SYGVKD. The ends lost 2 bases at V and 2 bases at J; junction bases unmatched: 6.

This clone came up once. The chain combines TRBV4-1 with TRBJ2-1; D perhaps matches TRBD1 (6 bases). V dropped 4 bases and J dropped 1 base, with 11 bases sitting between them. The germline gives CDR1 MGHRA, CDR2 YSYEKL. The CDR3 is made up of 15 amino acids. The chain's CDR3 is CASSPRDNSYNEQFF. CDR3 sequence (DNA): TGCGCCAGCAGCCCCCGGGACAATTCCTACAATGAGCAGTTCTTC.

The V gene is TRBV10-2, the J gene TRBJ2-2, with 10 bases lining up with TRBD2. Per the germline V gene, CDR1 is WSHSY and CDR2 is SAAADI. The CDR3 has 14 residues. With V trimmed by 9 bases and J by 0 bases, 1 base remained unmatched. CDR3 coding DNA: TGCGCCAGTACTAGCGGGACGAACACCGGGGAGCTGTTTTTT. It specifies CASTSGTNTGELFF.

This clone was observed a handful of times. The chain carries TRBV6-1 and TRBJ1-1; D may be TRBD1 (6 bases). This CDR3 spans 14 amino acids. From germline, CDR1 is MNHNS and CDR2 SASEGT. The V end lost 5 bases, the J end lost 1 base, and 11 bases lay between the germline ends. The CDR3 here is CASSKGQSNTEAFF. The CDR3 DNA reads as TGTGCCAGCAGTAAGGGACAATCGAACACTGAAGCTTTCTTT.

As regards this clone: Relative to the germline gene, one junction end is altered; a read error may explain this. The chain combines TRBV5-8 with TRBJ1-1; 7 bases agree with TRBD1. The CDR3 runs to 14 residues. Per the germline V gene, CDR1 is SGHTS and CDR2 is YDEGEE. For the CDR3, the DNA is TGTGCCAGCATGGGACTAGAGACAGGGTCTGAGGCTTTCTTT. Its translation is CASMGLETGSEAFF.

The chain couples TRBV7-8 to TRBJ1-1; 7 bases agree with TRBD1. V lost 5 bases, J lost 0 bases, and 9 bases stayed unmatched. Looked up from germline, CDR1 is SGHVS and CDR2 is FQNEAQ. The CDR3 sequence is 16 residues long. The CDR3, as DNA: TGTGCCAGCAGCCCCACCTGGACAGGATTGAACACTGAAGCTTTCTTT. This gives the protein CASSPTWTGLNTEAFF.

The chain employs TRBV28 and TRBJ1-2, with D maybe TRBD1 (6 bases). Germline V gives CDR1 MDHEN, CDR2 SYDVKM. This CDR3 contains 11 residues. The germline V and J ends were trimmed by 2 bases and 14 bases, with 12 bases remaining between them. In nucleotides, the CDR3 is TGTGCCAGCAGTTTAACAGGGTTAAGGACCTTC. This translates into CASSLTGLRTF.

This chain joins TRBV11-3 and TRBJ1-1; possibly TRBD1 for D (6 bases). The V end was cut by 6 bases, the J end by 6 bases, with 14 bases between. This CDR3 is 13 amino acids long. The germline V gene encodes CDR1 SGHNT and CDR2 YENEEA. The CDR3 nucleotides read TGTGCCAGCAGTTCACGAGGGGGGGCTGAAGCTTTCTTT. Its translation: CASSSRGGAEAFF.

Here the CDR3 DNA reads TGTGCCAGCAGCTCTACAGGGGGAGCAGGCTACACCTTC. It specifies CASSSTGGAGYTF. This chain links TRBV7-9 with TRBJ1-2, with TRBD1 identical over 8 bases. Per the germline V gene, CDR1 is SEHNR and CDR2 is FQNEAQ (reference sequence). This CDR3 comprises 13 residues. The ends lost 4 bases at V and 8 bases at J; junction bases unmatched: 6.

The chain carries TRBV27 and TRBJ2-5, with TRBD1 as a possible D gene (7 bases). The germline gives CDR1 MNHEY, CDR2 SMNVEV (reference sequence). CDR3 size: 16 residues. V was pared by 1 base and J by 2 bases, with 14 bases between. The CDR3: CASSLFPRGAQETQYF. The CDR3 nucleotides are TGTGCCAGCAGTTTATTCCCCAGGGGGGCACAAGAGACCCAGTACTTC.

The chain links TRBV7-8 to TRBJ1-2; 8 nucleotides agree with TRBD1. This CDR3 has 14 amino acids. CDR1 is SGHVS, CDR2 FQNEAQ, per germline. Losses at the gene ends were 1 base for V and 6 bases for J; bases not matched to a gene: 4. The CDR3 nucleotides are TGTGCCAGCAGCTTAGGGGGCAGGGGGCATGGCTACACCTTC. It codes for CASSLGGRGHGYTF.

This clone was counted only a few times. The chain is built from TRBV6-1 and TRBJ2-1; D unclear. The CDR3 totals 10 residues. Germline V lookup: CDR1 MNHNS, CDR2 SASEGT. The germline V and J ends were trimmed by 5 bases and 10 bases, with 6 bases remaining between them. The CDR3 DNA follows: TGTGCCAGCAGTCGCGGCGAGCAGTTCTTC. Translation gives CASSRGEQFF.

The genes are TRBV18 and TRBJ1-2; D might be TRBD1 (6 bases). Germline assignment: CDR1 KGHSH and CDR2 LQKENI. This CDR3 comprises 15 residues. Trimming took off 4 bases at V and 1 base at J, with 13 bases between the two ends. CDR3 protein: CASSRDNYLNYGYTF. As DNA, the CDR3 is TGTGCCAGCTCACGGGACAACTATCTTAACTATGGCTACACCTTC.

In regard to this clone: Other DNA variants within this sample encode the same CDR3. The chain is built from TRBV9 and TRBJ2-5, with TRBD2 as a possible D gene (6 bases). V was clipped by 0 bases and J by 5 bases, with 14 bases between them. The CDR3 consists of 15 residues. CDR1 SGDLS and CDR2 YYNGEE come from the germline V gene. The CDR3 spells CASSVAGGRGETQYF. As DNA, the CDR3 is TGTGCCAGCAGCGTAGCCGGGGGACGAGGGGAGACCCAGTACTTC.

The V and J genes are TRBV7-6 and TRBJ2-6; no definite D call. The CDR3 contains 15 residues. Germline lookup yields CDR1 SGHVS and CDR2 FNYEAQ. In DNA form, the CDR3 reads TGTGCTGTCGGCGGCCCTGACTCTGGGGCCAACGTCCTGACTTTC. Amino acids: CAVGGPDSGANVLTF.

The gene calls are TRBV9 and TRBJ2-2; perhaps TRBD1 as D (5 bases). Per germline, CDR1 SGDLS and CDR2 YYNGEE. V was trimmed by 2 bases and J by 7 bases, leaving 12 bases between them. This CDR3 is 14 amino acids long. For the CDR3, the DNA is TGTGCCAGCAGCGTGGGCAGGGCGGACGGGGAGCTGTTTTTT. Amino acid sequence: CASSVGRADGELFF.

Only a few counts were recorded for this clone. The V gene is TRBV2, the J gene TRBJ2-3, with 10 nucleotides matching TRBD2. Unmatched junction bases numbered 8, after V lost 10 bases and J lost 4 bases. Germline V gene sequence: CDR1 SNHLY, CDR2 FYNNEI. The CDR3 spans 14 residues. This CDR3 is CATSWSGGADTQYF. The DNA for the CDR3 is TGTGCCACCTCGTGGAGCGGGGGGGCAGATACGCAGTATTTT.

This clone was seen a handful of times. This sequence joins TRBV7-2 and TRBJ1-2, with D tentatively TRBD1 (5 bases). This CDR3 spans 16 amino acids. V lost 1 base, J lost 0 bases, and 12 bases lay in between. Germline V gene sequence: CDR1 SGHTA, CDR2 FQGNSA. Here the CDR3 DNA reads TGTGCCAGCAGCTTAGTACAGGCGGAAGCTAACTATGGCTACACCTTC. Translated: CASSLVQAEANYGYTF.

The table lists this clone with a count of one. The chain links TRBV6-5 to TRBJ2-2, with unresolved D. V was cut by 7 bases and J by 1 base, with 10 bases left in between. This CDR3 has 14 amino acids. The germline V gene encodes CDR1 MNHEY and CDR2 SVGAGI. This CDR3 is CASKVSRNTGELFF. CDR3 DNA sequence: TGTGCCAGCAAAGTTTCGAGGAACACCGGGGAGCTGTTTTTT.

This sequence joins TRBV27 and TRBJ1-6; unclear D gene. There are 15 residues in the CDR3. The germline CDR1 and CDR2 sequences are MNHEY and SMNVEV (reference sequence). The germline V and J ends were trimmed by 4 bases and 8 bases, with 15 bases remaining between them. The CDR3: CASSSFTPLDSPLHF. The DNA for the CDR3 is TGTGCCAGCAGTTCTTTTACTCCCTTAGATTCACCCCTCCACTTT.

In its sample, this clone was seen once. V and J are TRBV15 and TRBJ2-3, with 7 bases matching TRBD2. This CDR3 region has 15 residues. Germline V gene sequence: CDR1 LNHNV, CDR2 YYDKDF (reference sequence). The junction had 4 bases not matched to a gene; V was cut back by 1 base and J by 3 bases. CDR3 residues: CATSRGAGDTDTQYF. CDR3 nucleotide sequence: TGTGCCACCAGCAGAGGCGCGGGGGATACAGATACGCAGTATTTT.

V gene TRBV11-3 combines with J gene TRBJ2-1, with D perhaps TRBD2 (5 bases). Germline CDR1 is SGHNT and CDR2 is YENEEA. V gave up 5 bases and J gave up 8 bases, with 13 bases separating them. The CDR3 extends over 13 amino acids. The CDR3, as DNA: TGTGCCAGCAGCGCGGGCTCACCTGATGAGCAGTTCTTC. Translated, it gives CASSAGSPDEQFF.

The chain carries TRBV7-9 and TRBJ1-1; possibly TRBD1 for D (6 bases). The ends were cut back, 5 bases at V and 1 base at J, with 11 bases in the middle. Germline values: CDR1 SEHNR, CDR2 FQNEAQ (reference sequence). The CDR3 is 14 amino acids. CDR3 DNA sequence: TGTGCCAGCAGCGCAGGGGTTAGGAACACTGAAGCTTTCTTT. This encodes CASSAGVRNTEAFF.

A remark on this clone: Compared with germline, one end of the junction differs, possibly owing to a read error. This rearrangement joins TRBV6-5 to TRBJ1-3; 7 bases are a match to TRBD1. The CDR3 is 11 amino acids. Germline CDR1 and CDR2: MNHEY and SVGAGI. The CDR3 protein is CASSYLDREHF. CDR3 DNA sequence: TGTGCCAGCAGTTACCTCGACAGGGAACATTTT.

The chain couples TRBV5-4 to TRBJ2-7; D is perhaps TRBD1 (5 bases). V lost 4 bases and J 4 bases, leaving 12 bases between the germline ends. Germline V gene sequence: CDR1 SGHNT, CDR2 YYREEE (reference sequence). This CDR3 contains 13 residues. The CDR3 DNA sequence: TGTGCCAGCAGCCACCCGGACACTTACGAGCAGTACGTC. This gives the protein CASSHPDTYEQYV.